This T cell receptor (beta chain) was found in a study of tumor-infiltrating lymphocytes in oesophageal squamous cell carcinoma. This clonotype was seen a handful of times. Via MiXCR, TCRdb re-called the PCR reads, giving one row per CDR3 protein. This sample yields over 15,000 distinct CDR3 sequences, of which under 70% are seen a single time; more than 35% belongs to the top ten. The CDR3 runs to 16 residues. Germline V gene data show CDR1 as SGHVS and CDR2 as FQNEAQ. The chain couples TRBV7-8 to TRBJ2-7, with 7 bases aligning to TRBD2. The J call is doubtful: the DNA matches TRBJ2-1 better. This sequence was found in a female donor with esophageal squamous cell carcinoma. The sample comprised esophageal tumor tissue. The CDR3 here is CASSLVPAGVYNEQFF. The CDR3 DNA follows: TGTGCCAGCAGCTTAGTTCCGGCGGGAGTCTACAATGAGCAGTTCTTC.